This TCR beta chain is drawn from a study of radiotherapy plus CTLA-4 blockade in lung cancer. This CDR3 has 18 amino acids. Germline-derived CDR1 and CDR2 are SGHTA and FQGTGA. J gave up 0 bases and V 1 base, and 9 bases lay outside the gene matches. Generated by immunoSEQ multiplex PCR, the TCRdb table keeps only in-frame clones and is missing some. The sample consists of some 92,000 clones, 82% of them appearing once. The material was peripheral blood, obtained from a patient treated with radiotherapy plus ipilimumab. This clonotype was obtained from a human donor with non-small cell lung cancer who had a partial response to radiotherapy plus ipilimumab. V gene TRBV7-3 combines with J gene TRBJ1-1, with 9 bases identical to TRBD1. The CDR3 sequence is CASSLKGQGGGMNTEAFF. CDR3 DNA: TGTGCCAGCAGCTTAAAGGGACAGGGAGGGGGCATGAACACTGAAGCTTTCTTT.